The clone carrying this T cell receptor (beta chain) was picked up many times. Its antigen is not identified. Newly diagnosed hyperthyroidism, duration under 2 months, in patients aged 18 to 65. Clinical symptoms, serum thyroxine and TRAb, thyroid ultrasound and orbital computed tomography together formed the diagnostic basis. The sample is drawn from a study of T cells in Graves' hyperthyroidism and ophthalmopathy. The TCR beta CDR3 regions underwent amplification using RNA transcripts as the source. First-round RT-PCR of the TCR CDR3 relied on the HTBI primer set. One entry per CDR3 protein, called by TCRdb with MiXCR from the multiplex PCR reads. The table records about 610,000 distinct CDR3 sequences, 40% to 55% of them present only once. V lost 7 bases and J lost 0, with 10 bases in between. The CDR3 spans 14 residues. Study-wide findings and caveats: Ophthalmopathy stood apart from stable hyperthyroidism in a 13 V-J model. Before onset, by a median of approximately 5.9 months, the model predicted ophthalmopathy.

The sequence came from a woman younger than 35 with Graves' hyperthyroidism. The chain joins TRBV12-3 or TRBV12-4 to TRBJ1-3, with D uncertain. Sequencing input: peripheral blood or thyroid tissue (not recorded which). In DNA form, the CDR3 reads TGTGCCAGCAACACTAACAACTCTGGAAACACCATATATTTT. Its translation: CASNTNNSGNTIYF.